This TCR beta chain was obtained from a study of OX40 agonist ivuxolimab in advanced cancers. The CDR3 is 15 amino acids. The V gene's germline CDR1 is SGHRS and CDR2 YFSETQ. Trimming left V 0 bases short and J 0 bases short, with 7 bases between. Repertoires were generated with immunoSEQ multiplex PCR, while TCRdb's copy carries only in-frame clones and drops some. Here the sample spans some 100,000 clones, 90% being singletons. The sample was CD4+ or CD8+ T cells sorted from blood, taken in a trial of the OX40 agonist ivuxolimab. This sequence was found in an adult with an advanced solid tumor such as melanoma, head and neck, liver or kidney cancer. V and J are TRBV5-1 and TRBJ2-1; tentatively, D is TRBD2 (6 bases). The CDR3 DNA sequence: TGCGCCAGCAGCTTGGTGGGGGGCTCCTACAATGAGCAGTTCTTC. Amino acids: CASSLVGGSYNEQFF.